This T cell receptor (beta chain) originates from a study of cytomegalovirus exposure and HLA in healthy donors (dated by TCRdb to the late 2010s). Background for the entire study: According to an earlier analysis of several hundred of the donors, about 179 million T cells yielded some 120 million unique TCR beta sequences and about 300 Gb of sequence data. Approximately 330 gigabases of sequencing data and about 92 million unique TCR sequences made up an early release that covered around 640 HLA-typed donors. Donor age, sex, ethnicity and CMV serostatus were collected together with the repertoire data. In a later analysis, previously published TCR beta repertoires from some 640 donors were re-analyzed and high-resolution HLA genotyping was added so that TCR occurrence patterns could be studied. Of the approximately 400 genotyped donors, about 84% fell in the genetic ancestry cluster associated with self-reported Caucasian donors. A later genetic analysis took genome-wide SNP genotypes for about 65% of the roughly 670 donors and used that subset as a discovery cohort. HLA typing covered class I and class II loci at four-digit resolution. Along with the roughly 670-subject first cohort, a separate validation cohort of around 120 different subjects was used. To predict cytomegalovirus infection status, the study brought together high-throughput TCR immunosequencing, statistical association of individual TCRs with disease status, and machine learning. Roughly five DR-DQ haplotypes were treated as single units for association and clustering because of strong linkage in the cohort. An earlier analysis of some 500 of the donors applied high-throughput TCR beta sequencing to assess whether each TCR beta V gene segment acted as functional or pseudogenic. The aim of the study was to test whether cataloging public T cell receptors could identify signatures of past pathogen exposure. The study used immunosequencing to profile the T cell repertoires of approximately 650 subjects and linked those repertoires to cytomegalovirus serostatus. All discovery cohort repertoires had been generated using a single sequencing platform. The later analysis used no new phenotypic data to find candidate immune exposures, relying instead on TCR beta sequences and their occurrence across donors. Typing coverage varied by locus: 629-630 donors for A, B, C, DRB1 and DQB1; 522 for DQA1; 600 to 610 for DPA1; under 490 for DPB1. Among about 390 genotyped donors of the cohort, an average of roughly 240,000 unique TCR beta nucleotide sequences were sequenced per donor, around 20% of them non-productive.

Measured from the cysteine to the phenylalanine, the CDR3 is 13 residues long. Only the CDR3 DNA stays, 39 bases, in frame from base 1. V is shortened by 3 bases, J by 3 bases, and the region joining them spans 7 bases. Looking up the germline V gene yields CDR1 SGHDT and CDR2 YYEEEE. Findings and caveats that apply to the study as a whole: Three of the identified cytomegalovirus-associated TCR beta chains were confirmed in vitro to be specific for cytomegalovirus antigens. Immune exposure information for the cohort was limited to CMV serostatus. The classifier was reported to diagnose cytomegalovirus status with high specificity and sensitivity in both the original cohort and the validation cohort. The sequencing pipeline was judged likely to have produced a cluster of highly shared sequence variants as a technical artifact. An association between a missense DCLRE1C variant and V-gene and J-gene trimming of TCR beta chains was found in a later genetic analysis and replicated in an independent cohort. A later analysis found that HLA-associated TCR beta chains were more clonally expanded and had lower generation probabilities than equally common non-associated chains. In a later analysis, most CMV-associated TCR beta chains were found to appear HLA-restricted, with HLA associations seemingly driven largely by CMV exposure. At a false discovery rate of 0.05, a later analysis linked fewer than 20,000 TCR beta sequences to specific HLA alleles. The earlier analysis of 587 of the donors excluded about 16 rarely observed V segments, including chromosome 9 orphons, because counts were too low. The study listed 150 to 200 TCR beta chains as associated with cytomegalovirus. A further reported finding was that TCR beta sequences accurately predicted the HLA-A and HLA-B alleles for most subjects in the first cohort. Sequencing depth was assumed to be roughly uniform across donors in the presence/absence analyses, though that assumption may not hold. While some public TCRs were present in many individuals, most TCR sequences turned up only very rarely across donors. Because the 87-base-pair reads could not distinguish some IMGT-functional V segments, including TRBV6-2 and TRBV6-3, those segments were excluded. The authors suggested that the approach could potentially be extended to other disease states and immunological phenotypes. The cohort was sequenced for TCR beta chains only, and without alpha or paired-chain data the features that could be detected were limited. Strong co-occurrence of HLA alleles, especially DR and DQ, made assigning TCR associations to individual alleles difficult. Linkage disequilibrium might explain the correlated functional status among segregating V segments, but an unknown experimental factor could not be excluded. In a later analysis, several top co-occurrence clusters were reported to appear linked to parvovirus B19, influenza, CMV and Epstein-Barr virus. Broadly in line with IMGT annotations, most TCR beta V segments showed up in productive rearrangements about 87% or about 30% of the time in an earlier analysis of 450 to 750 of the donors. According to a later genetic analysis, donors in an Asian-associated ancestry cluster had fewer N-insertions in productive TCRs than the approximately 670-donor mean. Because some donors lacked HLA typing at each locus, the association tests relied only on the typed subset. In a later analysis, the rate of TCR association differed among HLA loci, with DRB1 alleles having the most associated TCRs and HLA-C alleles having the fewest.

The cohort consisted of some 730 healthy bone marrow donors. Cohort members were all nominally healthy when sampled, although unrecorded immune exposures were likely present. The donor tested CMV seronegative and was one of the 352 seronegative cohort members. A peripheral blood sample was provided by each donor, and peripheral blood mononuclear cells were used for TCR beta sequencing. The Qiagen DNeasy Blood Extraction Kit was used to extract genomic DNA from the blood cell samples. The library came from the immunoSEQ multiplex PCR assay. For the multiplex PCR, a mixture combining 60 forward primers for TCR Vbeta segments and 13 reverse primers for TCR Jbeta segments was used. Amplification of the CDR3 region of rearranged TCR beta genes was performed with a multiplex PCR assay on genomic DNA. The Illumina HiSeq System was used to sequence the amplified TCR beta libraries as 87-base-pair reads. Per the original workflow: Across the roughly 600 repertoires, a later analysis counted some 81 million unique TCR beta chains, around 11 million of which were shared by at least two donors. Raw reads were error-corrected and collapsed into unique sequences by a nearest-neighbor algorithm in which closely related sequences were merged to remove PCR and sequencing errors. To assign V, D and J gene segments, CDR3 sequences were aligned to IMGT reference sequences. For a sequence to be retained, a match of at least six nucleotides was required to both a V gene segment and a J gene segment. Rearrangements were called productive when the CDR3 lacked stop codons and stayed in frame with V and J; all others were non-productive. Following IMGT convention, CDR3 was defined as the stretch from the second conserved V-encoded cysteine to the conserved J-encoded phenylalanine. The earlier analysis of a few hundred of the donors excluded sequences that lacked an unambiguous match to a single V gene segment. In an earlier analysis of 500 to 750 of the donors, V segments were called functional above 56.7% productive rearrangements and were called segregating when the between-donor standard deviation exceeded 5%. To diagnose cytomegalovirus status from the catalog of TCR beta chain sequences, a statistical classification framework was built. In a later analysis, TCR nucleotide sequences were compared against IMGT/GENE-DB human TR gene sequences so that V and J genes could be assigned. In a later analysis, CDR3 sequences and most-parsimonious VDJ recombination scenarios were assigned using the TCRdist pipeline. In a later analysis, every TCR beta chain was defined by the combination of its CDR3 amino acid sequence and its V-gene family, and reads without a unique V-gene family were dropped. As a way to deal with suspected cross-contamination and a sequencing artifact, a later analysis dropped 500 to 700 nucleotide sequences that were highly shared and had low generation probability. In a later analysis, a clonal expansion index was calculated for each public chain from normalized within-repertoire ranks of inferred template counts. In a later analysis, generation probabilities were computed using a VDJ recombination model fitted to out-of-frame rearrangements, and the results were checked against IGoR. In a later analysis, TCR-TCR, TCR-HLA and TCR-CMV co-occurrence was scored with hypergeometric tests, and a repertoire-size bias correction was applied to TCR pairs. A later analysis estimated false discovery rates by permuting HLA or CMV assignments 20 times. In a later analysis, co-occurring TCRs were grouped with DBSCAN, and TCRdist sequence similarity was added when clustering was performed within HLA-allele-positive subsets. Co-occurrence clustering excluded repertoires with fewer than 30,000 or more than 120,000 public chains, plus five with anomalous nucleotide sharing. The immuneACCESS repertoire file appears here via TCRdb, limited to in-frame rearrangements. These files lack a portion of the clones; in checked studies, under half of the deficit traces to unresolved V genes, and the cause of the others is not known. V and J calls and clone size follow that table, whereas D and trimming were derived from the DNA. Here the sample has a few hundred thousand clones; roughly 70% occur a single time. The ten largest clones add up to under 3% of the sample.

Regarding this clone: Its target antigen remains unknown. No base quality values were provided; no much bigger clone lies one nucleotide off.

The chain is made from TRBV5-6 and TRBJ1-3; the D gene is perhaps TRBD1, from 6 matching bases. The sequence derives from a female donor in good health and CMV-seronegative. Sequencing input: PBMCs. The CDR3 in this case is CASSYRVGNTIYF. The base sequence is TGTGCCAGCAGCTACAGGGTTGGAAACACCATATATTTT.